The present T cell receptor beta chain was sequenced within a study of T cell changes during pregnancy in multiple sclerosis. The CDR3 consists of 12 residues. Germline V gene lookup returns CDR1 MNHNS and CDR2 SASEGT. Between the trimmed V and J ends, which lost 3 bases and 7 bases, there was a span of 7 bases. This clone was observed a single time. The method was immunoSEQ multiplex PCR; TCRdb's version includes in-frame clones alone and lacks a portion of them. Here the sample spans roughly 100,000 clones, 91% being singletons. This sequence joins TRBV6-1 and TRBJ1-5; D remains ambiguous. The source was peripheral blood, collected before pregnancy. This clonotype originated in a female donor with multiple sclerosis, enrolled in a pregnancy study. The CDR3 loop is CASSDSLQPQHF. The CDR3 DNA follows: TGTGCCAGCAGTGACAGTTTGCAGCCCCAGCATTTT.